These 6 T cell receptor beta chains came from one sample sequenced in a study of blood T cell repertoires in COVID-19. Profiled with immunoSEQ multiplex PCR; TCRdb holds only in-frame clones, not every one. Of about 86,000 clones in the sample, roughly 82% were seen once. Sequenced input: peripheral blood. Receptors originate from a woman aged 80 or over with acute or convalescent COVID-19.

This chain connects TRBV3-1 (or the pseudogene TRBV3-2) to TRBJ2-2; 11 bases map to TRBD2. CDR1 is LGHDT, CDR2 YNNKEL, per germline (reference sequence). CDR3 length: 19 amino acids. Trimming took 7 bases from V and 4 from J; bases not matched to a gene: 17. The CDR3: CASTGWLAGGHSGTGELFF. CDR3 bases: TGTGCCAGCACGGGGTGGCTAGCGGGGGGCCATTCGGGCACCGGGGAGCTGTTTTTT.

This rearrangement joins TRBV3-1 (or the pseudogene TRBV3-2) to TRBJ2-6; possible D gene TRBD2, 5 bases. Germline V lookup: CDR1 LGHDT, CDR2 YNNKEL (reference sequence). The CDR3 runs 16 residues. The V and J ends lost 1 base and 2 bases respectively, with 9 bases between them. CDR3 region: CASSQAVGTGANVLTF. In DNA form, the CDR3 reads TGTGCCAGCAGCCAAGCCGTCGGGACTGGGGCCAACGTCCTGACTTTC.

This chain joins TRBV6-6 and TRBJ1-1, with D uncertain. Germline CDR1 is MNHNY and CDR2 is SVGAGI (reference sequence). Trimming cost V 2 bases and J 7 bases, with 5 bases left between them. This CDR3 spans 11 amino acids. The CDR3 DNA is TGTGCCAGCAGTTACACAGATGAAGCTTTCTTT. Translating gives CASSYTDEAFF.

This clone has only a few counts. CDR3 in amino acids: CASRISANQPQHF. The DNA of the CDR3 is TGTGCCAGCCGAATTAGCGCTAATCAGCCCCAGCATTTT. The genes are TRBV12-3 or TRBV12-4 and TRBJ1-5, with unresolved D. The CDR3 runs 13 residues. The V end was cut by 8 bases, the J end by 4 bases, with 12 bases between.

The chain uses TRBV20-1 and TRBJ2-3; D is unclear. V gave up 6 bases and J gave up 2 bases, with 6 bases separating them. There are 11 residues in the CDR3. The germline gives CDR1 DFQATT, CDR2 SNEGSKA (reference sequence). CDR3 sequence: CSAPSTDTQYF. The CDR3 nucleotides read TGCAGTGCCCCCTCCACAGATACGCAGTATTTT.

V is TRBV15 and J is TRBJ2-7; tentative D call: TRBD1 (5 bases). CDR1 is LNHNV and CDR2 is YYDKDF in the germline V gene (reference sequence). The length of the CDR3 is 15 residues. The V and J ends lost 1 base and 1 base respectively, with 11 bases between them. CDR3 sequence (DNA): TGTGCCACCAGCAGAGTTGCAGGGCGGTCCTACGAGCAGTACTTC. It encodes CATSRVAGRSYEQYF.